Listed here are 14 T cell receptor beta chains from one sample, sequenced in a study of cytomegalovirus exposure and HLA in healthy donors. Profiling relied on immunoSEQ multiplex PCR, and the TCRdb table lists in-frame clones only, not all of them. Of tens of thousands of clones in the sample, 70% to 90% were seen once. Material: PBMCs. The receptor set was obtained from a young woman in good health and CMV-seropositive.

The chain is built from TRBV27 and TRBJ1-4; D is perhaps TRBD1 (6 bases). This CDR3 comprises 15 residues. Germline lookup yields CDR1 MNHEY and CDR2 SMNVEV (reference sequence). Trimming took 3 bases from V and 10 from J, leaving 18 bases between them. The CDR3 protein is CASSLGWEQGGKLFF. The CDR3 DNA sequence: TGTGCCAGCAGTTTGGGATGGGAACAGGGCGGAAAACTGTTTTTT.

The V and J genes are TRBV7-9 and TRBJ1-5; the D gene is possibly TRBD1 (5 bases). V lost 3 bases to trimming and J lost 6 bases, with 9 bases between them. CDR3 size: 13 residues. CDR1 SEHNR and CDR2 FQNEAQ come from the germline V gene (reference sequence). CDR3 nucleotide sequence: TGTGCCAGCAGCTTGGGGGGGTTTCAGCCCCAGCATTTT. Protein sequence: CASSLGGFQPQHF. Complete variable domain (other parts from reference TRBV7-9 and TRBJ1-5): DTGVSQNPRHKITKRGQNVTFRCDPISEHNRLYWYRQTLGQGPEFLTYFQNEAQLEKSRLLSDRFSAERPKGSFSTLEIQRTEQGDSAMYLCASSLGGFQPQHFGDGTRLSIL.

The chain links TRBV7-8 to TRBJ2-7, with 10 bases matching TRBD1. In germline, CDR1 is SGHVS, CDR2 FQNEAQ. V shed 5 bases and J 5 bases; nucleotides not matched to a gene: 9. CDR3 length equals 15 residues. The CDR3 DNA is TGTGCCAGCAGCCAACGACAGGGGGCGCGGGACGAGCAGTACTTC. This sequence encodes CASSQRQGARDEQYF.

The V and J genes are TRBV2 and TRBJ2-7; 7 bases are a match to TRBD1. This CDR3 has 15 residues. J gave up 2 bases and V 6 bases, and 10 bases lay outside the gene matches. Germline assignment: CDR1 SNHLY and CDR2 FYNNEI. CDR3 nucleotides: TGTGCCAGCAGCCTACCGACAGGGATAACCTACGAGCAGTACTTC. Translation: CASSLPTGITYEQYF.

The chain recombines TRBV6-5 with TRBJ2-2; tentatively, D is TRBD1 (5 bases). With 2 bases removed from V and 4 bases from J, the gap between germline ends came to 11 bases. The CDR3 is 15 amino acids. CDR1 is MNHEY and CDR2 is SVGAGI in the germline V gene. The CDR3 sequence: CASSYIQGSTGELFF. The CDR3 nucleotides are TGTGCCAGCAGTTACATCCAGGGAAGCACCGGGGAGCTGTTTTTT.

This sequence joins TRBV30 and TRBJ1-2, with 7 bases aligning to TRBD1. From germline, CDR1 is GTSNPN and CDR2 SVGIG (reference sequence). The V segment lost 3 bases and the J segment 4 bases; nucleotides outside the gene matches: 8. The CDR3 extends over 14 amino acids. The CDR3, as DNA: TGTGCCTGGAGCGAAGGACAGGCGAGCTATGGCTACACCTTC. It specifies CAWSEGQASYGYTF.

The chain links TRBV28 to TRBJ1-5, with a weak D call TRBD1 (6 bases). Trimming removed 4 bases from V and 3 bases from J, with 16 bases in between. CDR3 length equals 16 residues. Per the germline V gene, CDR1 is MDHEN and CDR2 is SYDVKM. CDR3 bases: TGTGCCAGCAGTTATCACTTGGACAGACTCAATCAGCCCCAGCATTTT. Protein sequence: CASSYHLDRLNQPQHF.

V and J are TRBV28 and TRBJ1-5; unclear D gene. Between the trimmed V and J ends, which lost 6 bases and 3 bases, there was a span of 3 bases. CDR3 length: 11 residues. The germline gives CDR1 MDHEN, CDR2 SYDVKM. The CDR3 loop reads CASSYNQPQHF. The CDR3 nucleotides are TGTGCCAGCAGCTACAATCAGCCCCAGCATTTT.

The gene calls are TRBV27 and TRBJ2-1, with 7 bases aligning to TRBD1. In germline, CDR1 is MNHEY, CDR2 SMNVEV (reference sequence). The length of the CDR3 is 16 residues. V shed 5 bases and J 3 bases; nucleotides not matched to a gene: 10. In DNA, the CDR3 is TGTGCCAGCAGTATACGGACAGGCCGGGTCTACAATGAGCAGTTCTTC. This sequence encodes CASSIRTGRVYNEQFF.

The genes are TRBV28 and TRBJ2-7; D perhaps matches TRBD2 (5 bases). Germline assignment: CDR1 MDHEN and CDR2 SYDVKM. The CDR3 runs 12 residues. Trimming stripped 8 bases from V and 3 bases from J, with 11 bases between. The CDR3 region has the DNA TGTGCCAGCGAGTCGGGGTTCTACGAGCAGTACTTC. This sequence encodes CASESGFYEQYF. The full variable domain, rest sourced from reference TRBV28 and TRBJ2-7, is DVKVTQSSRYLVKRTGEKVFLECVQDMDHENMFWYRQDPGLGLRLIYFSYDVKMKEKGDIPEGYSVSREKKERFSLILESASTNQTSMYLCASESGFYEQYFGPGTRLTVT.

The CDR3 sequence is CSGGGQVYTEAFF. The CDR3 DNA is TGCAGCGGGGGGGGACAGGTGTACACTGAAGCTTTCTTT. The rearrangement joins TRBV29-1 to TRBJ1-1; 8 nucleotides match TRBD1. V shed 7 bases and J 3 bases; nucleotides not matched to a gene: 7. Germline lookup yields CDR1 SQVTM and CDR2 ANQGSEA. The CDR3 consists of 13 residues.

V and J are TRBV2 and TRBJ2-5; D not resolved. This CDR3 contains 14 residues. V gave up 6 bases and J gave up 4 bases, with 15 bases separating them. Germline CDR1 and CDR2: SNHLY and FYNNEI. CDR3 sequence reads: CASSADEWSETQYF. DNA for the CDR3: TGTGCCAGCAGCGCAGATGAATGGTCAGAGACCCAGTACTTC.

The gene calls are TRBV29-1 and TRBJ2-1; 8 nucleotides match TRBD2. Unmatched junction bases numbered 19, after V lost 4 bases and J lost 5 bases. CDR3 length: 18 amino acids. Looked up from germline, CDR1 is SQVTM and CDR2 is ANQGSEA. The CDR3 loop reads CSVAKRGGRTPNNNEQFF. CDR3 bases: TGCAGCGTTGCAAAACGGGGGGGCCGAACTCCTAATAACAATGAGCAGTTCTTC.

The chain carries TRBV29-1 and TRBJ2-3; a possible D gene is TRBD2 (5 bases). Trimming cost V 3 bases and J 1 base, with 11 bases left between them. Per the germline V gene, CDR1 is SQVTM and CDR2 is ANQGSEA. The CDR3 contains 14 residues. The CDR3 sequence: CSVERVGGTDTQYF. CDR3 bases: TGCAGCGTTGAGCGGGTTGGGGGCACAGATACGCAGTATTTT.